This T cell receptor (beta chain) was sequenced in a study of shared clonotypes between healthy human individuals. Study information: Each donor contributed plates that comprised three CD4 naive, three CD4 memory, two CD8 naive and one CD8 memory.

TCRdb's copy holds only in-frame clones and misses some; the assay was immunoSEQ multiplex PCR. The repertoire holds hundreds of thousands of clones, with approximately 95% as singletons. CD45RO-negative, CCR7-selected cells formed the naive CD8 fraction, which excluded terminally differentiated effector memory CD45RA+ cells. CDR1 is SQVTM, CDR2 ANQGSEA, per germline. Trimming took 0 bases from V and 1 from J; bases not matched to a gene: 4. This CDR3 contains 16 residues. This TCR derives from a woman in her thirties in good health. The sample was naive CD8+ T cells sorted from blood. The V gene is TRBV29-1, the J gene TRBJ2-2; 8 bases are shared with TRBD1. In nucleotides, the CDR3 is TGCAGCGTTGAAGACGTCGGACAGGGGAACACCGGGGAGCTGTTTTTT. Its translation is CSVEDVGQGNTGELFF.